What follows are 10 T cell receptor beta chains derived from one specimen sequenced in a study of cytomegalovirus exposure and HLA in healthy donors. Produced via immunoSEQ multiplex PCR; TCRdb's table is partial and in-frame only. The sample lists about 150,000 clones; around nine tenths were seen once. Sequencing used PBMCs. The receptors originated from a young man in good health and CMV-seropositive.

The CDR3 DNA sequence: TGTGCCAGCAGCCGGACAGTAACTAATGAAAAACTGTTTTTT. Its translation is CASSRTVTNEKLFF. The rearrangement uses TRBV7-2 and TRBJ1-4; possibly TRBD1 for D (6 bases). The CDR3 contains 14 residues. CDR1 and CDR2 from the germline V gene are SGHTA and FQGNSA. V shed 5 bases and J shed 1 base, with 8 bases lying between them.

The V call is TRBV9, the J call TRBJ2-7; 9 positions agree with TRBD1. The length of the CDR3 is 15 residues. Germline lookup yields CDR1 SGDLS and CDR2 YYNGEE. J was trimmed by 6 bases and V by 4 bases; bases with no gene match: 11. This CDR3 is CASSRDRDRAREQYF. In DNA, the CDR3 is TGTGCCAGCAGCCGTGACCGGGACAGGGCCCGCGAGCAGTACTTC.

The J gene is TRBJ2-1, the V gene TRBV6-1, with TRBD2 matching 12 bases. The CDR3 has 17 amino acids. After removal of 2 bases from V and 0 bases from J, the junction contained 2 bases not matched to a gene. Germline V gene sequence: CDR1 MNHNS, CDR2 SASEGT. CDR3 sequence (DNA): TGTGCCAGCAGTGAACTAGCGGGGGGGCCCTCCTACAATGAGCAGTTCTTC. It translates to CASSELAGGPSYNEQFF.

CDR3 residues: CASRIQGGGYTF. The CDR3 coding sequence is TGTGCCAGCAGAATACAGGGGGGTGGCTACACCTTC. The V gene is TRBV5-5, the J gene TRBJ1-2; 8 positions match TRBD1. V trimming: 5 bases; J trimming: 7 bases; junction bases outside the gene matches: 4. The CDR3 length is 12 residues. CDR1 SGHKS and CDR2 YYEKEE come from the germline V gene (reference sequence).

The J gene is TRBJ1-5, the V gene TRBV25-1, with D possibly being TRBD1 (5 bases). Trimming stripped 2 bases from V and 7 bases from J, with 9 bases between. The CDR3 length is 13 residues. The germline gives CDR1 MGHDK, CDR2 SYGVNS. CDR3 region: CASSERGGQPQHF. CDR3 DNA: TGTGCCAGCAGTGAACGCGGGGGGCAGCCCCAGCATTTT.

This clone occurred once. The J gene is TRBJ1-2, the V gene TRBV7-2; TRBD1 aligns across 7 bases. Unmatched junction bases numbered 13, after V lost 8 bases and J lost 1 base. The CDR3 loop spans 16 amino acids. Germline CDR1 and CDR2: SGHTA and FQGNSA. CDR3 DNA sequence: TGTGCCAGCCGCTGGGACAGTAACTACCTTAACTATGGCTACACCTTC. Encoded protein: CASRWDSNYLNYGYTF.

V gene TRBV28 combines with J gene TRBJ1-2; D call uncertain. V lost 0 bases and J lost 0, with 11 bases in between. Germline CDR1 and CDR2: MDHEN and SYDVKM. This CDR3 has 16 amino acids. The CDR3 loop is CASSLWGGSSNYGYTF. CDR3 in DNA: TGTGCCAGCAGTTTATGGGGAGGCTCCTCTAACTATGGCTACACCTTC.

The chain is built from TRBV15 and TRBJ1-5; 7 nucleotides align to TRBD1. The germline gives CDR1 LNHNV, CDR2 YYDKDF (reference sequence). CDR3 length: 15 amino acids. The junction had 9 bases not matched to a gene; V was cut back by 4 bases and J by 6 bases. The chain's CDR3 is CATSTLRGGGQPQHF. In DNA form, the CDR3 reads TGTGCCACCAGCACCCTAAGAGGGGGCGGTCAGCCCCAGCATTTT.

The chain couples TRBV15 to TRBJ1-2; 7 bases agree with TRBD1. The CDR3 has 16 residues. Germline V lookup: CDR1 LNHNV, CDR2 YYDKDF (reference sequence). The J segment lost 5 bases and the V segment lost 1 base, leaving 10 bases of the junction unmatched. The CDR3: CATSRGLEGAHYGYTF. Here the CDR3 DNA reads TGTGCCACCAGCAGAGGACTGGAGGGGGCGCATTATGGCTACACCTTC. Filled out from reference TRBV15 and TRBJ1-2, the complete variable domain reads DAMVIQNPRYQVTQFGKPVTLSCSQTLNHNVMYWYQQKSSQAPKLLFHYYDKDFNNEADTPDNFQSRRPNTSFCFLDIRSPGLGDTAMYLCATSRGLEGAHYGYTFGSGTRLTVV.

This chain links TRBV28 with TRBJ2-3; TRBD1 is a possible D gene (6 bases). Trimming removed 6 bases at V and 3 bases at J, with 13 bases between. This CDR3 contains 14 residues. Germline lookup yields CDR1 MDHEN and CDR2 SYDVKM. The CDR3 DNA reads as TGTGCCAGCAGAGATACAGGGAGTACAGATACGCAGTATTTT. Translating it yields CASRDTGSTDTQYF.